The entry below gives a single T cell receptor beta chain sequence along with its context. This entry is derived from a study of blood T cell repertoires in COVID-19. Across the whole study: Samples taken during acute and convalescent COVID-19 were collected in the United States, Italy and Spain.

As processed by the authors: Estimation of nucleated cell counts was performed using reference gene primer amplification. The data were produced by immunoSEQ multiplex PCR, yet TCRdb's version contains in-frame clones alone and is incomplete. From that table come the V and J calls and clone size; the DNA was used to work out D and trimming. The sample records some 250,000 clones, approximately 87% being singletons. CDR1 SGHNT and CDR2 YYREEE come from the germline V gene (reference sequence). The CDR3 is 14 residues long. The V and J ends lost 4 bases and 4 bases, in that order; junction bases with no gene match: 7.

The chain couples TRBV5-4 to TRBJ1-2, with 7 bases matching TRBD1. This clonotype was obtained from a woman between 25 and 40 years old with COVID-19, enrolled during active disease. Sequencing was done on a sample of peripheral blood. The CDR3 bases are TGTGCCAGCAGCCGTCTAGGGGGCTTCTATGGCTACACCTTC. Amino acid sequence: CASSRLGGFYGYTF.